The 23 T cell receptor beta chains presented below share a single source sample, sequenced in a study of shared clonotypes between healthy human individuals. TCRdb's table, derived via immunoSEQ multiplex PCR, lists solely in-frame clones and lacks some. The sample has approximately 640,000 clones, 90% seen once. Material for sequencing was memory CD8+ T cells from PBMCs. The subset is: CD45RO+ cells pooled with CCR7-negative TemRA cells. These receptors were collected from a man aged 18 to 30 in good health. Some clones in this sample may be carry-over from other donors' samples.

The chain carries TRBV28 and TRBJ1-4; D ambiguous. Looked up from germline, CDR1 is MDHEN and CDR2 is SYDVKM. Deletions cut 2 bases from V and 0 bases from J, with 7 bases between. CDR3 size: 15 residues. The CDR3 protein is CASSLVFSTNEKLFF. CDR3 coding DNA: TGTGCCAGCAGTTTAGTCTTTTCAACTAATGAAAAACTGTTTTTT.

The V and J genes are TRBV6-5 and TRBJ1-1; D is ambiguous. V shed 4 bases and J shed 1 base, with 7 bases lying between them. From germline, CDR1 is MNHEY and CDR2 SVGAGI. CDR3 length equals 13 residues. CDR3 nucleotides: TGTGCCAGCAGTTTATCAGGGAACACTGAAGCTTTCTTT. It is translated as CASSLSGNTEAFF.

This chain links TRBV6-5 with TRBJ2-1; D call uncertain. Deletions cut 2 bases from V and 5 bases from J, with 10 bases between. CDR1 MNHEY and CDR2 SVGAGI come from the germline V gene. This CDR3 has 14 amino acids. Written as DNA, the CDR3 is TGTGCCAGCAGTTACGGGGATATGGACAATGAGCAGTTCTTC. This codes for CASSYGDMDNEQFF.

The rearrangement joins TRBV27 to TRBJ2-7; 7 bases are shared with TRBD1. This CDR3 has 16 amino acids. Germline CDR1 is MNHEY and CDR2 is SMNVEV (reference sequence). V shed 0 bases and J 2 bases; nucleotides not matched to a gene: 7. CDR3 in DNA: TGTGCCAGCAGTTTATCGAAAGGGACAGTTACCTACGAGCAGTACTTC. This translates into CASSLSKGTVTYEQYF.

This chain links TRBV7-9 with TRBJ2-7, with D hard to call. The V and J ends lost 7 bases and 2 bases respectively, with 15 bases between them. The CDR3 sequence is 14 residues long. Germline values: CDR1 SEHNR, CDR2 FQNEAQ (reference sequence). CDR3 sequence: CASTITGVAYEQYF. DNA for the CDR3: TGTGCCAGCACCATTACGGGCGTTGCCTACGAGCAGTACTTC. Complete variable domain (other parts from reference TRBV7-9 and TRBJ2-7): DTGVSQNPRHKITKRGQNVTFRCDPISEHNRLYWYRQTLGQGPEFLTYFQNEAQLEKSRLLSDRFSAERPKGSFSTLEIQRTEQGDSAMYLCASTITGVAYEQYFGPGTRLTVT.

J is TRBJ2-7 and V is TRBV28; the D gene could be TRBD1 or TRBD2 (6 bases each). V was shortened by 6 bases and J by 3 bases, with 21 bases between the two germline ends. The CDR3 has 16 residues. Germline CDR1 reads MDHEN; CDR2 reads SYDVKM. The CDR3 region is CASSLSWGASVYEQYF. The CDR3 nucleotides read TGTGCCAGCAGCCTGTCGTGGGGGGCGTCGGTCTACGAGCAGTACTTC.

The chain employs TRBV6-5 and TRBJ2-6; D not certain. CDR1 is MNHEY and CDR2 is SVGAGI in the germline V gene. Trimming pared 10 bases from V and 4 bases from J, leaving 14 bases between. The CDR3 contains 14 residues. CDR3 nucleotide sequence: TGTGCCACCCAAGAGTTTCCGGGGGCCAACGTCCTGACTTTC. This translates into CATQEFPGANVLTF.

The gene calls are TRBV27 and TRBJ1-5; D gene unclear. CDR1 MNHEY and CDR2 SMNVEV come from the germline V gene (reference sequence). The CDR3 spans 14 residues. Trimming removed 3 bases at V and 6 bases at J, with 12 bases between. This CDR3 reads CASSFRADRQPQHF. The CDR3 bases are TGTGCCAGCAGTTTTCGGGCAGACCGTCAGCCCCAGCATTTT.

The V gene is TRBV27, the J gene TRBJ1-5; D is unclear. The CDR3 spans 15 residues. V lost 7 bases and J 2 bases, leaving 15 bases between the germline ends. Germline loops: CDR1 MNHEY, CDR2 SMNVEV (reference sequence). The CDR3: CASKEVFGRNQPQHF. Written as DNA, the CDR3 is TGTGCCAGCAAGGAGGTGTTTGGTCGCAATCAGCCCCAGCATTTT.

This chain links TRBV25-1 with TRBJ2-5; a weak D match, TRBD2 (5 bases). Germline CDR1 reads MGHDK; CDR2 reads SYGVNS. The CDR3 is made up of 16 amino acids. Trimming cost V 6 bases and J 5 bases, with 22 bases left between them. In DNA form, the CDR3 reads TGTGCCAGCAGCGATTATAGGGCGTTATCGGGGGAGACCCAGTACTTC. Translation: CASSDYRALSGETQYF.

The chain has TRBV9 and TRBJ2-1, with a weak D call TRBD2 (7 bases). The CDR3 length is 16 residues. Germline CDR1 and CDR2: SGDLS and YYNGEE. The germline V and J ends were trimmed by 0 bases and 1 base, with 11 bases remaining between them. Here the CDR3 reads CASSVARGGSYNEQFF. In DNA, the CDR3 is TGTGCCAGCAGCGTAGCTAGGGGGGGTTCCTACAATGAGCAGTTCTTC.

For this clone: Other DNA sequences of this sample code for an identical CDR3. V and J are TRBV7-9 and TRBJ2-1; TRBD2 aligns across 8 bases. Germline-derived CDR1 and CDR2 are SEHNR and FQNEAQ (reference sequence). V trimming: 1 base; J trimming: 6 bases; junction bases outside the gene matches: 2. The CDR3 totals 14 residues. Here the CDR3 reads CASSLGGLANEQFF. CDR3 DNA sequence: TGTGCCAGCAGCTTAGGTGGACTAGCCAATGAGCAGTTCTTC.

This chain uses TRBV21-1 with TRBJ1-5; TRBD1, the table's D call, lacks a check against the DNA. TRBV21-1 is labeled a pseudogene. There are 15 residues in the CDR3. CDR3 nucleotides: TGTGCCAGCAGCGCCGGGACAGGGGGAAACCAGCCCCAGCATTTT. It is translated as CASSAGTGGNQPQHF.

The V gene is TRBV7-9, the J gene TRBJ2-1; 11 positions agree with TRBD1. Germline assignment: CDR1 SEHNR and CDR2 FQNEAQ (reference sequence). This CDR3 spans 17 amino acids. Germline trimming cut 7 bases from V and 2 bases from J; bases unmatched to any gene: 10. The CDR3 coding sequence is TGTGCCAGCAACCACCTCCGGGACAGGGGGACCTACAATGAGCAGTTCTTC. Translated: CASNHLRDRGTYNEQFF.

CDR3 DNA sequence: TGTGCCTGGAGTGTACTTGGGCGCCCGACTTCACCCCTCCACTTT. This gives the protein CAWSVLGRPTSPLHF. The V call is TRBV30, the J call TRBJ1-6, with D hard to call. CDR3 length: 15 amino acids. The V and J ends lost 0 bases and 9 bases respectively, with 15 bases between them. CDR1 is GTSNPN, CDR2 SVGIG, per germline (reference sequence). The variable domain in full, with the rest retrieved from reference TRBV30 and TRBJ1-6, is SQTIHQWPATLVQPVGSPLSLECTVEGTSNPNLYWYRQAAGRGLQLLFYSVGIGQISSEVPQNLSASRPQDRQFILSSKKLLLSDSGFYLCAWSVLGRPTSPLHFGNGTRLTVT.

The chain couples TRBV27 to TRBJ2-2; TRBD1 aligns across 8 bases. J lost 3 bases, V lost 11 bases, and 20 bases had no gene match. The CDR3 has 18 amino acids. Germline V gene data show CDR1 as MNHEY and CDR2 as SMNVEV (reference sequence). In DNA, the CDR3 is TGTGCCTACCCCGGGACAGGAGACACTCTTCCGGACACCGGGGAGCTGTTTTTT. Residues: CAYPGTGDTLPDTGELFF.

The V gene is TRBV19, the J gene TRBJ2-3; TRBD2 agrees at 7 bases. Germline values: CDR1 LNHDA, CDR2 SQIVND (reference sequence). This CDR3 has 16 residues. Trimming cost V 7 bases and J 0 bases; bases outside gene matches: 10. CDR3 in DNA: TGTGCCAGTACCGGTTGGGATAGCGGGAGCACAGATACGCAGTATTTT. As protein: CASTGWDSGSTDTQYF.

The chain carries TRBV7-2 and TRBJ2-1, with TRBD1 as a possible D gene (5 bases). Germline V gene data show CDR1 as SGHTA and CDR2 as FQGNSA. The CDR3 covers 16 residues. V lost 0 bases and J 1 base, leaving 10 bases between the germline ends. The CDR3 spells CASSLALRVSYNEQFF. For the CDR3, the DNA is TGTGCCAGCAGCTTAGCACTCAGGGTTTCCTACAATGAGCAGTTCTTC.

V usage is TRBV4-2 and J usage is TRBJ2-3; 12 bases are shared with TRBD2. The CDR3 spans 19 residues. J gave up 6 bases and V 0 bases, and 13 bases lay outside the gene matches. CDR1 is LGHNA, CDR2 YNFKEQ, per germline. The CDR3 spells CASSQERSGLAGRGDTQYF. The CDR3 bases are TGTGCCAGCAGCCAAGAACGATCGGGACTAGCGGGTAGGGGTGATACGCAGTATTTT.

The V gene is TRBV9, the J gene TRBJ2-3; 8 nucleotides line up with TRBD2. The germline V gene encodes CDR1 SGDLS and CDR2 YYNGEE. The length of the CDR3 is 13 residues. The V segment lost 4 bases and the J segment 6 bases; nucleotides outside the gene matches: 4. The CDR3 spells CASSLAGRDTQYF. Written as DNA, the CDR3 is TGTGCCAGCAGCCTAGCGGGCAGGGATACGCAGTATTTT.

For the CDR3, the DNA is TGTGTCACCTTAGGGGCGTTCTACGAGCAGTACTTC. Protein: CVTLGAFYEQYF. The V call is TRBV27, the J call TRBJ2-7; D perhaps matches TRBD1 (5 bases). This CDR3 is 12 amino acids long. Germline V lookup: CDR1 MNHEY, CDR2 SMNVEV (reference sequence).

The chain joins TRBV14 to TRBJ1-2; D may be TRBD1 (5 bases). The CDR3 runs 14 residues. CDR1 is SGHDN, CDR2 FVKESK, per germline. The V end lost 1 base, the J end lost 8 bases, and 14 bases lay between the germline ends. The CDR3 DNA follows: TGTGCCAGCAGCCAAGGGACGGGGGATTACGGCTACACCTTC. Translation gives CASSQGTGDYGYTF.

The V gene is TRBV19, the J gene TRBJ1-2; no reliable D call. The germline V gene encodes CDR1 LNHDA and CDR2 SQIVND (reference sequence). This CDR3 has 12 amino acids. V gave up 10 bases and J gave up 6 bases, with 15 bases separating them. Written as DNA, the CDR3 is TGTGCCACCCATGGCGGCTTCCATGGCTACACCTTC. It yields the protein CATHGGFHGYTF.